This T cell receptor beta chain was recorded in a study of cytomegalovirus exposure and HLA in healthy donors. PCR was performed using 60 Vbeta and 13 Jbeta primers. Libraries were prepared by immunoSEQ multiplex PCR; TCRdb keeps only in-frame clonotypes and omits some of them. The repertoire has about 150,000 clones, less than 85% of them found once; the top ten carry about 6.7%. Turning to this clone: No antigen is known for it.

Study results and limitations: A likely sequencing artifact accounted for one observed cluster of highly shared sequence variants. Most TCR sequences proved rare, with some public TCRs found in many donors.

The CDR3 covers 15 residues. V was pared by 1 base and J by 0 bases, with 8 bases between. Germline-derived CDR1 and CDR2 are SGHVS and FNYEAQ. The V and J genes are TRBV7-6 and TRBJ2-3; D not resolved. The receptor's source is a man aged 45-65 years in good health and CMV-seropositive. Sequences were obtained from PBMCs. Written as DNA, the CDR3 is TGTGCCAGCAGCTTAGTGGAGAGGAGCACAGATACGCAGTATTTT. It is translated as CASSLVERSTDTQYF.